These 28 T cell receptor beta chains were all obtained from the same sample, sequenced in a study of blood T cell repertoires in COVID-19. The method was immunoSEQ multiplex PCR; TCRdb's version includes in-frame clones alone and lacks a portion of them. The repertoire consists of 250,000 or so clones, with roughly 83% occurring once and the leading ten covering roughly an eighth. Specimen: peripheral blood. These receptors all come from a man older than 75 with acute or convalescent COVID-19.

This clone was observed a few times. This chain connects TRBV4-1 to TRBJ2-7; maybe TRBD1 (6 bases). Trimming stripped 4 bases from V and 3 bases from J, with 13 bases between. This CDR3 has 14 residues. Germline CDR1 and CDR2: MGHRA and YSYEKL. CDR3 protein: CASSLLPGVYEQYF. CDR3 nucleotide sequence: TGCGCCAGCAGCCTCCTCCCAGGGGTCTACGAGCAGTACTTC.

V and J are TRBV6-5 and TRBJ1-1; 7 bases line up with TRBD1. Trimming cost V 8 bases and J 3 bases; bases outside gene matches: 9. Germline V gene sequence: CDR1 MNHEY, CDR2 SVGAGI. CDR3 length: 14 amino acids. CDR3 bases: TGTGCCAGCTCCCTGGAGGGGGCGGACACTGAAGCTTTCTTT. This encodes CASSLEGADTEAFF.

This chain uses TRBV10-3 with TRBJ2-7; 8 nucleotides line up with TRBD1. The V gene's germline CDR1 is ENHRY and CDR2 SYGVKD. The ends lost 4 bases at V and 2 bases at J; junction bases unmatched: 4. This CDR3 is built from 14 residues. CDR3: CAISGGQVTYEQYF. In DNA, the CDR3 is TGTGCCATCAGTGGGGGACAGGTGACCTACGAGCAGTACTTC.

The V and J genes are TRBV14 and TRBJ2-1; D gene uncertain. The CDR3 spans 12 residues. Germline V lookup: CDR1 SGHDN, CDR2 FVKESK. V was shortened by 1 base and J by 7 bases, with 5 bases between the two germline ends. In DNA, the CDR3 is TGTGCCAGCAGCCAAGTGAGGAATGAGCAGTTCTTC. This sequence encodes CASSQVRNEQFF. Variable domain in full (rest from reference TRBV14 and TRBJ2-1): EAGVTQFPSHSVIEKGQTVTLRCDPISGHDNLYWYRRVMGKEIKFLLHFVKESKQDESGMPNNRFLAERTGGTYSTLKVQPAELEDSGVYFCASSQVRNEQFFGPGTRLTVL.

The chain employs TRBV5-1 and TRBJ2-7; 8 positions agree with TRBD1. Trimming at V came to 2 bases and at J to 2 bases, leaving 6 bases not matched to a gene. The CDR3 contains 15 residues. Germline CDR1 and CDR2: SGHRS and YFSETQ. CDR3 DNA sequence: TGCGCCAGCAGCTTAGGGGACAGGCCCGCCTACGAGCAGTACTTC. It yields the protein CASSLGDRPAYEQYF.

This chain connects TRBV4-1 to TRBJ2-7, with unresolved D. The germline V gene encodes CDR1 MGHRA and CDR2 YSYEKL. V shed 5 bases and J shed 5 bases, with 10 bases lying between them. CDR3 length equals 12 residues. The DNA for the CDR3 is TGCGCCAGCAGCGAAACGGGTAACGAGCAGTACTTC. Its translation: CASSETGNEQYF.

This chain joins TRBV19 and TRBJ2-3; 8 bases align to TRBD2. Germline values: CDR1 LNHDA, CDR2 SQIVND (reference sequence). The CDR3 loop spans 14 amino acids. With V trimmed by 7 bases and J by 0 bases, 3 bases remained unmatched. The CDR3 bases are TGTGCCAGTAAGACTAGCGCCAGCACAGATACGCAGTATTTT. It translates to CASKTSASTDTQYF.

V and J are TRBV15 and TRBJ1-5; 7 nucleotides agree with TRBD1. CDR3 size: 15 residues. V gave up 1 base and J gave up 4 bases; unmatched junction bases: 4. CDR1 and CDR2 (germline): LNHNV, YYDKDF (reference sequence). CDR3: CATSRGGQLNQPQHF. CDR3 nucleotide sequence: TGTGCCACCAGCAGAGGGGGACAGCTTAATCAGCCCCAGCATTTT.

The chain couples TRBV5-1 to TRBJ1-3; maybe TRBD1 (5 bases). Germline V CDR1 and CDR2: SGHRS, YFSETQ. The CDR3 contains 16 residues. The germline V and J ends were trimmed by 4 bases and 4 bases, with 18 bases remaining between them. DNA for the CDR3: TGCGCCAGCAGCCCAGGAGGGGTTCTTAGGGGAAACACCATATATTTT. Residues: CASSPGGVLRGNTIYF.

This clone appeared a single time. This chain uses TRBV29-1 with TRBJ2-3, with D perhaps TRBD2 (6 bases). The CDR3 sequence is 14 residues long. Trimming removed 8 bases at V and 6 bases at J, with 21 bases between. The germline CDR1 and CDR2 sequences are SQVTM and ANQGSEA. The CDR3 DNA is TGCAGCTCTTCCTGGGCGGCCCGGGGGGATACGCAGTATTTT. This codes for CSSSWAARGDTQYF.

The gene calls are TRBV6-2 or TRBV6-3 and TRBJ1-1, with D maybe TRBD1 (5 bases). V dropped 6 bases and J dropped 2 bases, with 13 bases sitting between them. From germline, CDR1 is MNHEY and CDR2 SVGEGT. The CDR3 sequence is 14 residues long. In DNA, the CDR3 is TGTGCCAGCAGCCACTCAGGGCAAAACACTGAAGCTTTCTTT. Translating gives CASSHSGQNTEAFF.

V and J are TRBV19 and TRBJ2-5; TRBD2 matches at 16 bases. This CDR3 contains 16 residues. Germline trimming cut 11 bases from V and 3 bases from J; bases unmatched to any gene: 9. Per the germline V gene, CDR1 is LNHDA and CDR2 is SQIVND (reference sequence). CDR3 residues: CASRGTSGRDKETQYF. The CDR3 DNA reads TGTGCCTCTCGAGGGACTAGCGGGAGGGATAAAGAGACCCAGTACTTC.

The chain is built from TRBV5-1 and TRBJ1-4; tentatively, D is TRBD1 (6 bases). Trimming shortened V by 0 bases and J by 8 bases, and 17 bases separated the two germline ends. Germline V gene data show CDR1 as SGHRS and CDR2 as YFSETQ. The CDR3 consists of 16 residues. The CDR3 region is CASSLGARGAVEKLFF. For the CDR3, the DNA is TGCGCCAGCAGCTTGGGGGCCCGGGGGGCTGTGGAAAAACTGTTTTTT.

The chain has TRBV2 and TRBJ1-2; possibly TRBD1 for D (5 bases). Germline V gene data show CDR1 as SNHLY and CDR2 as FYNNEI. The CDR3 has 14 residues. The ends were cut back, 9 bases at V and 0 bases at J, with 14 bases in the middle. CDR3 in DNA: TGTGCCAGTAAACTCAGGGATACTAACTATGGCTACACCTTC. Its translation is CASKLRDTNYGYTF. Full variable domain (outside the CDR3, taken from reference TRBV2 and TRBJ1-2): EPEVTQTPSHQVTQMGQEVILRCVPISNHLYFYWYRQILGQKVEFLVSFYNNEISEKSEIFDDQFSVERPDGSNFTLKIRSTKLEDSAMYFCASKLRDTNYGYTFGSGTRLTVV.

This rearrangement joins TRBV5-1 to TRBJ2-7; TRBD1 aligns across 8 bases. Per the germline V gene, CDR1 is SGHRS and CDR2 is YFSETQ. CDR3 length equals 15 residues. V gave up 0 bases and J gave up 2 bases; unmatched junction bases: 4. Here the CDR3 reads CASSLDGTGPYEQYF. DNA of the CDR3: TGCGCCAGCAGCTTGGATGGGACAGGCCCCTACGAGCAGTACTTC.

The V call is TRBV12-3 or TRBV12-4, the J call TRBJ2-3; 10 bases agree with TRBD2. The CDR3 totals 13 residues. V was clipped by 3 bases and J by 7 bases; unmatched bases: 1. The CDR3 spells CASSFSGGHTQYF. In DNA, the CDR3 is TGTGCCAGCAGTTTTAGCGGGGGGCATACGCAGTATTTT.

V usage is TRBV6-6 and J usage is TRBJ1-5; D possibly corresponds to TRBD1 (5 bases). This CDR3 comprises 15 residues. Germline CDR1 MNHNY, CDR2 SVGAGI (reference sequence). The V and J ends lost 5 bases and 2 bases respectively, with 13 bases between them. CDR3 sequence reads: CASSDQGSGNQPQHF. The CDR3 DNA reads TGTGCCAGCAGTGACCAGGGTAGTGGCAATCAGCCCCAGCATTTT.

This rearrangement joins TRBV28 to TRBJ1-2; TRBD1 might be the D (5 bases). Looked up from germline, CDR1 is MDHEN and CDR2 is SYDVKM. With 7 bases removed from V and 3 bases from J, the gap between germline ends came to 12 bases. The CDR3 runs to 13 residues. DNA of the CDR3: TGTGCCAGCAACCCAGGGCAGGACTATGGCTACACCTTC. Translating it yields CASNPGQDYGYTF.

This clone was seen just once. The CDR3 spells CASSEWAGQFF. For the CDR3, the DNA is TGTGCCAGCAGTGAGTGGGCGGGGCAGTTCTTC. The chain combines TRBV2 with TRBJ2-1, with a tentative D call TRBD2 (5 bases). The CDR3 sequence is 11 residues long. V lost 3 bases to trimming and J lost 12 bases, with 9 bases between them. Germline CDR1 and CDR2: SNHLY and FYNNEI.

V gene TRBV6-5 combines with J gene TRBJ1-2; TRBD1 aligns across 7 bases. The length of the CDR3 is 13 residues. Trimming took 2 bases from V and 6 from J; bases not matched to a gene: 3. Germline V gene sequence: CDR1 MNHEY, CDR2 SVGAGI. The CDR3 DNA follows: TGTGCCAGCAGTTACACGACAGGGAATGGCTACACCTTC. Translated, it gives CASSYTTGNGYTF.

This chain connects TRBV27 to TRBJ1-2; D gene unclear. Germline V gene sequence: CDR1 MNHEY, CDR2 SMNVEV (reference sequence). The V end lost 2 bases, the J end lost 4 bases, and 14 bases lay between the germline ends. The CDR3 covers 15 residues. DNA of the CDR3: TGTGCCAGCAGTTTAGGAGGCCCCGGAGCCTATGGCTACACCTTC. Its translation: CASSLGGPGAYGYTF.

This chain connects TRBV28 to TRBJ2-5; D gene unclear. Germline CDR1 and CDR2: MDHEN and SYDVKM. The V gene lost 3 bases and the J gene lost 2 bases, with 7 bases spanning the gap. The length of the CDR3 is 13 residues. The CDR3 here is CASSFQRQETQYF. The CDR3 region has the DNA TGTGCCAGCAGTTTTCAACGGCAAGAGACCCAGTACTTC.

This clone was seen once. The J gene is TRBJ2-7, the V gene TRBV5-4; D remains unclear. Germline lookup yields CDR1 SGHNT and CDR2 YYREEE (reference sequence). The CDR3 has 14 amino acids. Trimming cost V 0 bases and J 4 bases, with 11 bases left between them. The CDR3 region has the DNA TGTGCCAGCAGCTTGGCCACCGGTGGTTACGAGCAGTACTTC. It specifies CASSLATGGYEQYF.

This clone was observed a few times. The rearrangement joins TRBV5-1 to TRBJ1-2; D is uncertain. Trimming pared 0 bases from V and 5 bases from J, leaving 8 bases between. Germline CDR1 is SGHRS and CDR2 is YFSETQ. The CDR3 sequence is 13 residues long. CDR3 sequence (DNA): TGCGCCAGCAGCTTGGACAGTCGTTATGGCTACACCTTC. It translates to CASSLDSRYGYTF.

The V gene is TRBV9, the J gene TRBJ2-2; a weak D match, TRBD2 (7 bases). V was pared by 8 bases and J by 1 base, with 12 bases between. The CDR3 has 14 residues. Germline lookup yields CDR1 SGDLS and CDR2 YYNGEE. CDR3 sequence (DNA): TGTGCCAGTGAGGGGGAGGGGAACACCGGGGAGCTGTTTTTT. Translating it yields CASEGEGNTGELFF.

This clone was seen just once. The chain links TRBV5-1 to TRBJ2-7, with D perhaps TRBD1 (8 bases). V dropped 5 bases and J dropped 7 bases, with 19 bases sitting between them. This CDR3 is built from 14 residues. From germline, CDR1 is SGHRS and CDR2 YFSETQ. The CDR3 nucleotides read TGCGCCAGCAGTCAAGGACTACAGGGGGGGGAGCAGTACTTC. This translates into CASSQGLQGGEQYF.

The CDR3 reads CASSPEGHNYGYTF. The CDR3 DNA sequence: TGTGCCAGCAGCCCAGAGGGCCATAACTATGGCTACACCTTC. The rearrangement joins TRBV7-2 to TRBJ1-2, with D unclear. V lost 5 bases, J lost 1 base, and 11 bases lay in between. CDR3 size: 14 residues. Germline CDR1 is SGHTA and CDR2 is FQGNSA.

This clone showed up just a few times. The rearrangement joins TRBV3-1 (or the pseudogene TRBV3-2) to TRBJ2-1, with D unresolved. The V gene lost 4 bases and the J gene lost 7 bases, with 11 bases spanning the gap. The CDR3 has 13 residues. Germline V gene data show CDR1 as LGHDT and CDR2 as YNNKEL (reference sequence). CDR3 residues: CASSRTYANEQFF. The CDR3 DNA sequence: TGTGCCAGCAGCCGCACTTATGCGAATGAGCAGTTCTTC.